These 7 T cell receptor beta chains were sequenced from one sample in a study of cytomegalovirus exposure and HLA in healthy donors. PCR amplification relied on 60 Vbeta primers (plus 13 Jbeta primers). The protocol was immunoSEQ multiplex PCR, while the TCRdb copy is restricted to in-frame clones and leaves out a portion. Among roughly 180,000 clones listed, 80% were seen once. The source material was PBMCs. The source is a young man in good health and CMV-seropositive.

V gene TRBV11-2 combines with J gene TRBJ1-1; a possible D gene is TRBD1 (5 bases). The CDR3 contains 14 residues. Trimming pared 1 base from V and 4 bases from J, leaving 10 bases between. Per germline, CDR1 SGHAT and CDR2 FQNNGV. CDR3 sequence (DNA): TGTGCCAGCAGCTTAGGGCAGGGTGGCACTGAAGCTTTCTTT. This codes for CASSLGQGGTEAFF. Looking up the rest from reference TRBV11-2 and TRBJ1-1 gives the full variable domain: EAGVAQSPRYKIIEKRQSVAFWCNPISGHATLYWYQQILGQGPKLLIQFQNNGVVDDSQLPKDRFSAERLKGVDSTLKIQPAKLEDSAVYLCASSLGQGGTEAFFGQGTRLTVV.

This chain uses TRBV11-2 with TRBJ2-7; perhaps TRBD2 as D (6 bases). The V end was cut by 4 bases, the J end by 5 bases, with 27 bases between. Germline CDR1 and CDR2: SGHAT and FQNNGV. The CDR3 has 18 amino acids. The CDR3 nucleotides are TGTGCCAGCAGCTCCTTCCAAAAACGGGACCGGGGGATTGACGAGCAGTACTTC. Its translation is CASSSFQKRDRGIDEQYF.

The chain has TRBV6-4 and TRBJ2-1; TRBD2 aligns across 10 bases. Germline V lookup: CDR1 MRHNA, CDR2 SNTAGT. The ends lost 5 bases at V and 4 bases at J; junction bases unmatched: 5. CDR3 length equals 15 residues. CDR3 DNA: TGTGCCAGCAGTCCCGGGACTAGCGCTTACAATGAGCAGTTCTTC. As protein: CASSPGTSAYNEQFF.

The chain has TRBV7-9 and TRBJ1-2, with 7 positions matching TRBD1. Per germline, CDR1 SEHNR and CDR2 FQNEAQ (reference sequence). With 4 bases clipped from V and 6 bases from J, the junction kept 5 bases outside the gene matches. The CDR3 runs to 13 residues. This CDR3 is CASSSTGWHGYTF. The CDR3 DNA is TGTGCCAGCAGCTCGACAGGGTGGCATGGCTACACCTTC. The whole variable domain, remainder taken from reference TRBV7-9 and TRBJ1-2, is DTGVSQNPRHKITKRGQNVTFRCDPISEHNRLYWYRQTLGQGPEFLTYFQNEAQLEKSRLLSDRFSAERPKGSFSTLEIQRTEQGDSAMYLCASSSTGWHGYTFGSGTRLTVV.

This chain uses TRBV5-1 with TRBJ1-1; 7 bases map to TRBD1. V lost 0 bases to trimming and J lost 7 bases; unmatched junction nucleotides: 9. This CDR3 is 15 amino acids long. Germline V gene data show CDR1 as SGHRS and CDR2 as YFSETQ. Here the CDR3 DNA reads TGCGCCAGCAGCTTGGAGCAGGGGGGCATCGGTGAAGCTTTCTTT. Its protein product is CASSLEQGGIGEAFF.

J is TRBJ2-7 and V is TRBV6-1; D might be TRBD1 (6 bases). Trimming took off 2 bases at V and 2 bases at J, with 10 bases between the two ends. The CDR3 sequence is 14 residues long. From germline, CDR1 is MNHNS and CDR2 SASEGT. Here the CDR3 reads CASSELGQTYEQYF. The DNA of the CDR3 is TGTGCCAGCAGTGAACTCGGACAGACCTACGAGCAGTACTTC.

This clone is a singleton in its sample. The V gene is TRBV15, the J gene TRBJ2-1; 9 bases fit TRBD2. Germline CDR1 is LNHNV and CDR2 is YYDKDF (reference sequence). The CDR3 contains 19 residues. The junction had 14 bases not matched to a gene; V was cut back by 1 base and J by 4 bases. The CDR3 nucleotides are TGTGCCACCAGCAGAGTCCGGTTTTTAGCGGGGGCATTATACAATGAGCAGTTCTTC. It codes for CATSRVRFLAGALYNEQFF. The entire variable domain, with the rest obtained from reference TRBV15 and TRBJ2-1, is as follows: DAMVIQNPRYQVTQFGKPVTLSCSQTLNHNVMYWYQQKSSQAPKLLFHYYDKDFNNEADTPDNFQSRRPNTSFCFLDIRSPGLGDTAMYLCATSRVRFLAGALYNEQFFGPGTRLTVL.